This record concerns one T cell receptor beta chain sequence. The assay was immunoSEQ multiplex PCR, and TCRdb's table has in-frame clones only and misses some. The data hold 95,000 to 150,000 clones, with roughly 84% observed a single time. The record originates from a study of blood T cell repertoires in COVID-19. V was clipped by 1 base and J by 6 bases, with 11 bases between them. Germline-derived CDR1 and CDR2 are SGHVS and FNYEAQ. This CDR3 spans 14 amino acids. This sequence originates from a woman in her twenties or thirties who had recovered from COVID-19. The sequencing input was PBMCs or T cells enriched from blood (not recorded which). The J gene is TRBJ2-3, the V gene TRBV7-6, with a tentative D call TRBD2 (7 bases). CDR3 residues: CASSLEQGGDTQYF. CDR3 coding DNA: TGTGCCAGCAGCTTAGAACAGGGAGGGGATACGCAGTATTTT. Filled out from reference TRBV7-6 and TRBJ2-3, the complete variable domain reads GAGVSQSPRYKVTKRGQDVALRCDPISGHVSLYWYRQALGQGPEFLTYFNYEAQQDKSGLPNDRFSAERPEGSISTLTIQRTEQRDSAMYRCASSLEQGGDTQYFGPGTRLTVL.